The source of this T cell receptor (beta chain) is a study of cytomegalovirus exposure and HLA in healthy donors. On the study more broadly: An analysis done earlier identified fewer than 140 million unique TCR beta sequences from around 180 million T cells. From donors who were HLA-typed, an early data release held around 85 million unique TCRs.

This clone was detected only a few times. PCR amplification relied on 60 Vbeta primers (plus 13 Jbeta primers). Using immunoSEQ multiplex PCR, the repertoire was profiled, and TCRdb retains in-frame clones only, with some absent. The sample includes 100,000 to 150,000 clones, 80% of them seen just once. Per germline, CDR1 SQVTM and CDR2 ANQGSEA. V shed 4 bases and J shed 7 bases, with 11 bases lying between them. The CDR3 has 13 residues. The sequencing input was PBMCs. This TCR derives from a man aged 25-45 years in good health and CMV-seropositive. The rearrangement uses TRBV29-1 and TRBJ1-6; D uncertain. The CDR3 DNA reads as TGCAGCGTTGGTGAGAGGGTAAATTCACCCCTCCACTTT. This codes for CSVGERVNSPLHF. Combining the CDR3 with reference TRBV29-1 and TRBJ1-6 gives the whole variable domain SAVISQKPSRDICQRGTSLTIQCQVDSQVTMMFWYRQQPGQSLTLIATANQGSEATYESGFVIDKFPISRPNLTFSTLTVSNMSPEDSSIYLCSVGERVNSPLHFGNGTRLTVT.